The T cell receptor (beta chain) described here comes from a study of regulatory T cells in long-lasting Graves disease. This clonotype was seen only a few times. In germline, CDR1 is MNHNS, CDR2 SASEGT. The V end was cut by 7 bases, the J end by 5 bases, with 12 bases between. The CDR3 has 12 amino acids. Time point specified: persistent/refractory GD, antithyroid drugs over 5 years with positive TRAb. Isolated PBMC RNA provided the starting material for the TCR library. According to the study, TCR beta libraries were built with iRepertoire HTBI primers and CDR3-region Arm-PCR. Each CDR3 protein is one row after TCRdb ran MiXCR on the multiplex PCR reads. The sample contains 350,000 to 500,000 distinct CDR3 sequences, roughly 21% of which appear only once.

V and J are TRBV6-1 and TRBJ2-7; no clear D gene. The material was peripheral blood mononuclear cells (PBMCs), obtained when the disease was refractory, from a patient treated with antithyroid drugs. The sequence derives from a female donor with Graves disease. The CDR3 region is CASNEAGHEQYF. For the CDR3, the DNA is TGTGCCAGCAACGAGGCCGGACACGAGCAGTACTTC.